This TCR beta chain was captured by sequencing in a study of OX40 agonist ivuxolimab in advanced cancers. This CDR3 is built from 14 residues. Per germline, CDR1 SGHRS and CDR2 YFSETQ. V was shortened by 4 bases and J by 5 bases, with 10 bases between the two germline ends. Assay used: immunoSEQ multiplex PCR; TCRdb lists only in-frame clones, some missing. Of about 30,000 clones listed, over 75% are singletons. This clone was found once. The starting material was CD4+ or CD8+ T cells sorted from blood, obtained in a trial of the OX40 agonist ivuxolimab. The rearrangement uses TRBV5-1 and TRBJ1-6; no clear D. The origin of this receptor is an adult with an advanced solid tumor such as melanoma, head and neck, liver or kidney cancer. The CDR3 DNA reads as TGCGCCAGCAGCCCAGGACCGGATAATTCACCCCTCCACTTT. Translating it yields CASSPGPDNSPLHF.